This T cell receptor (beta chain) comes out of a study of shared T cell receptors in the human thymus. The assay was immunoSEQ multiplex PCR, and TCRdb's table has in-frame clones only and misses some. The repertoire holds hundreds of thousands of clones, roughly 90% seen once, with around 0.0099% in the top ten. V was clipped by 0 bases and J by 1 base, with 13 bases between them. The CDR3 consists of 16 residues. Germline lookup yields CDR1 GTSNPN and CDR2 SVGIG (reference sequence). These records were also assigned to another study, of human thymus T cells.

The sample comprised thymocytes. The TCR sequence derives from a boy younger than two with a congenital heart defect. The V and J genes are TRBV30 and TRBJ2-1; D is perhaps TRBD2 (7 bases). This chain's CDR3 is CAWSVPGGRSYNEQFF. For the CDR3, the DNA is TGTGCCTGGAGTGTACCGGGGGGCCGGTCCTACAATGAGCAGTTCTTC.